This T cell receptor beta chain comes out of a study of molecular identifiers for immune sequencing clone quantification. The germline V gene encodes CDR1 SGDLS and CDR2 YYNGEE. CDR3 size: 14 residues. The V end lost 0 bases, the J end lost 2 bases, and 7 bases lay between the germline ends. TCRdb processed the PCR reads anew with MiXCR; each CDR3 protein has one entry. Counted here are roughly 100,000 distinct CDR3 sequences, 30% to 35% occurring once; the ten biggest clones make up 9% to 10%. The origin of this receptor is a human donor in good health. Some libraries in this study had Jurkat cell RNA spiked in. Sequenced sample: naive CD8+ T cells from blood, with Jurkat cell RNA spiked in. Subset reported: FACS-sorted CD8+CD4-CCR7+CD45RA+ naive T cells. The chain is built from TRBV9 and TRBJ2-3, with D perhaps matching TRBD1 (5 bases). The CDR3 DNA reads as TGTGCCAGCAGCGTAGCCAGGGTCACAGATACGCAGTATTTT. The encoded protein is CASSVARVTDTQYF. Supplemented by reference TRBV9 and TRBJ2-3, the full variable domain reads DSGVTQTPKHLITATGQRVTLRCSPRSGDLSVYWYQQSLDQGLQFLIQYYNGEERAKGNILERFSAQQFPDLHSELNLSSLELGDSALYFCASSVARVTDTQYFGPGTRLTVL.